The clone carrying this T cell receptor (beta chain) came up a few times. The antigen is not known. TCRdb re-called the reads through MiXCR, storing one row per CDR3 protein. The sample yields under 800,000 distinct CDR3 sequences, about 24% seen once. This entry belongs to a study of T cell repertoires in cytomegalovirus infection. Study-wide background: Indications came from public TCR beta signatures; they pointed to CMV infection and to a matching HLA type.

Study outcomes and limitations: The ex vivo response was dominated by HLA-C-restricted CMV-specific TCR beta clonotypes. People with CMV and the relevant HLA were identified by cumulative public TCR beta family frequency.

The CDR3 has 15 amino acids. The V and J ends lost 3 bases and 4 bases respectively, with 13 bases between them. Germline V CDR1 and CDR2: SGHVS, FNYEAQ. This TCR came from a human donor in good health (CMV status not recorded). Some clones in this sample may be carry-over from other donors' samples. Sequenced sample: CD8+ T cells from PBMCs. The rearrangement uses TRBV7-6 and TRBJ2-1; D might be TRBD1 (8 bases). In DNA form, the CDR3 reads TGTGCCAGCAGCTTGACAGGGGAGGGTTACAATGAGCAGTTCTTC. It translates to CASSLTGEGYNEQFF.